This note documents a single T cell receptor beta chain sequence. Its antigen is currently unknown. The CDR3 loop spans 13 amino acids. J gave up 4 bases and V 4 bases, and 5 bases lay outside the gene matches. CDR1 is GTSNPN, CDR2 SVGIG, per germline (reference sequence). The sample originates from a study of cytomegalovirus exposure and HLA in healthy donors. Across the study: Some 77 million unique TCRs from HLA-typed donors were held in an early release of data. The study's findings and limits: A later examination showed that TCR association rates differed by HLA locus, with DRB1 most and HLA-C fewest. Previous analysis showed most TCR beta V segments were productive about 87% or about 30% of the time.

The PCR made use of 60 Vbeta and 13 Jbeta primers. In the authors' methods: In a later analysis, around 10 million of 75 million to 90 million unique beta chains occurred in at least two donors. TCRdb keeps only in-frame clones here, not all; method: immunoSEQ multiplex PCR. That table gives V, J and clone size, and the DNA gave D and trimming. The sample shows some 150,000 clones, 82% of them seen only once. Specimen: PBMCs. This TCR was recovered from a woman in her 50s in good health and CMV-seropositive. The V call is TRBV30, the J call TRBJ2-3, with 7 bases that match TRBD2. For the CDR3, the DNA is TGTGCCTGGACCGACGGGGGGTCAGATACGCAGTATTTT. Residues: CAWTDGGSDTQYF.